This T cell receptor (beta chain) was observed in a study of cytomegalovirus exposure and HLA in healthy donors. General study results and limits: Upon later analysis, HLA-associated TCR beta chains proved more clonally expanded than other, equally common chains. In an earlier analysis, productive rearrangement rates for most beta V segments clustered near 90% or 30%. Per published reports, the classifier diagnosed cytomegalovirus status with high specificity and sensitivity.

The germline CDR1 and CDR2 sequences are LNHDA and SQIVND (reference sequence). Trimming cost V 7 bases and J 6 bases; bases outside gene matches: 10. The CDR3 is 14 amino acids. A multiplex PCR was run with 60 Vbeta primers and 13 Jbeta primers. Authors' analysis steps: In a later analysis, approximately 73 million unique TCR beta chains included roughly 11 million shared by two or more donors. The method was immunoSEQ multiplex PCR; TCRdb's version includes in-frame clones alone and lacks a portion of them. Clone size and the V and J calls come from that table; the DNA yielded D and trimming. The data show 100,000 to 150,000 clones, over 80% seen once. Comments on this clone: What it recognizes is unknown.

This TCR was recovered from a boy aged 5-17 years in good health and CMV-seronegative. V is TRBV19 and J is TRBJ2-7; 9 bases are a match to TRBD1. The sequenced sample was PBMCs. CDR3 sequence (DNA): TGTGCCAGTACTCCGGGACAGGGATTTTTCGAGCAGTACTTC. Translated, it gives CASTPGQGFFEQYF.